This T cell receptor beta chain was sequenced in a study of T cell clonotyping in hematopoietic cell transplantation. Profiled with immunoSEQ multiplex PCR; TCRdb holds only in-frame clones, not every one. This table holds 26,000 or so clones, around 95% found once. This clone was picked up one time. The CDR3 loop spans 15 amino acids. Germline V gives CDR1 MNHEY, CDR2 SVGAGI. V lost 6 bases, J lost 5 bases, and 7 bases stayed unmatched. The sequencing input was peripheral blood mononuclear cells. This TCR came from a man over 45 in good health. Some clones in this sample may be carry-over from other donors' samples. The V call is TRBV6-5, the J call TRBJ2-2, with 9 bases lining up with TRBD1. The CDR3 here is CASRPDRGFTGELFF. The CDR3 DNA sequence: TGTGCCAGCAGGCCAGACAGGGGGTTTACCGGGGAGCTGTTTTTT.